Below, 24 T cell receptor beta chains from the same sample are listed, as sequenced in a study of cytomegalovirus exposure and HLA in healthy donors. This PCR relied on a set of 60 Vbeta primers and 13 Jbeta primers. Method: immunoSEQ multiplex PCR; TCRdb's copy keeps in-frame clones and lacks some. The data contain more than 85,000 clones, 75% to 90% of them singletons. Sequencing used PBMCs. Every receptor here comes from a young man in good health and CMV-seropositive.

This clone was detected a few times. This chain joins TRBV6-4 and TRBJ2-7, with 12 bases fitting TRBD2. CDR1 is MRHNA and CDR2 is SNTAGT in the germline V gene. V lost 5 bases to trimming and J lost 2 bases; unmatched junction nucleotides: 1. The CDR3 contains 14 residues. The CDR3 coding sequence is TGTGCCAGCAGTCGGACTAGCGGGGCCTACGAGCAGTACTTC. Its protein product is CASSRTSGAYEQYF.

The chain links TRBV5-1 to TRBJ1-1; a weak D match, TRBD1 (5 bases). The germline CDR1 and CDR2 sequences are SGHRS and YFSETQ. The CDR3 runs to 16 residues. Trimming removed 3 bases at V and 0 bases at J, with 15 bases between. This CDR3 is CASSSERGLMNTEAFF. The CDR3 DNA is TGCGCCAGCAGCTCTGAGCGGGGCCTCATGAACACTGAAGCTTTCTTT.

Note on this clone: The sample carries other DNA sequences with the same CDR3. The V gene is TRBV6-1, the J gene TRBJ1-2; TRBD1 aligns across 8 bases. With V trimmed by 4 bases and J by 5 bases, 6 bases remained unmatched. CDR1 and CDR2 (germline): MNHNS, SASEGT. The CDR3 loop spans 14 amino acids. CDR3 residues: CASSVSGQDYGYTF. The CDR3 region has the DNA TGTGCCAGCAGTGTATCGGGACAGGATTATGGCTACACCTTC.

The rearrangement links TRBV27 to TRBJ1-4; D possibly corresponds to TRBD1 (5 bases). Germline loops: CDR1 MNHEY, CDR2 SMNVEV (reference sequence). The CDR3 spans 15 residues. Trimming left V 0 bases short and J 5 bases short, with 10 bases between. CDR3 DNA: TGTGCCAGCAGTTTATCGGGCAGGGTAAATGAAAAACTGTTTTTT. The encoded protein is CASSLSGRVNEKLFF. The full variable domain, its missing parts supplied by reference TRBV27 and TRBJ1-4, is EAQVTQNPRYLITVTGKKLTVTCSQNMNHEYMSWYRQDPGLGLRQIYYSMNVEVTDKGDVPEGYKVSRKEKRNFPLILESPSPNQTSLYFCASSLSGRVNEKLFFGSGTQLSVL.

This clone is a singleton in its sample. This chain uses TRBV11-2 with TRBJ2-1; the D gene is possibly TRBD1 (6 bases). Germline values: CDR1 SGHAT, CDR2 FQNNGV. The CDR3 extends over 16 amino acids. V was shortened by 5 bases and J by 2 bases, with 16 bases between the two germline ends. CDR3 loop: CASSPVRGSAYNEQFF. CDR3 DNA sequence: TGTGCCAGCAGCCCCGTTAGGGGGAGTGCCTACAATGAGCAGTTCTTC.

This chain connects TRBV2 to TRBJ2-3; 7 bases line up with TRBD2. J lost 6 bases, V lost 7 bases, and 7 bases had no gene match. Germline-derived CDR1 and CDR2 are SNHLY and FYNNEI. The length of the CDR3 is 13 residues. The CDR3 sequence is CASNQRGGDTQYF. The CDR3 DNA reads as TGTGCCAGCAACCAGCGGGGAGGGGATACGCAGTATTTT.

This chain links TRBV5-1 with TRBJ1-5, with TRBD1 identical over 8 bases. CDR3 length equals 21 residues. Trimming at V came to 3 bases and at J to 0 bases, leaving 20 bases not matched to a gene. The germline V gene encodes CDR1 SGHRS and CDR2 YFSETQ. CDR3 nucleotide sequence: TGCGCCAGCAGCTCCAGGGGGCTCCTACTACGGTCCCCATATAGCAATCAGCCCCAGCATTTT. It is translated as CASSSRGLLLRSPYSNQPQHF.

The chain is built from TRBV7-2 and TRBJ2-3, with D possibly TRBD1 on 6 matching bases. Trimming stripped 1 base from V and 4 bases from J, with 12 bases between. Per the germline V gene, CDR1 is SGHTA and CDR2 is FQGNSA. The CDR3 spans 15 residues. CDR3 DNA: TGTGCCAGCAGCTTAGGGGGGCGCGTCGCAGATACGCAGTATTTT. This translates into CASSLGGRVADTQYF.

This chain links TRBV5-5 with TRBJ1-5; D not resolved. V lost 2 bases and J 4 bases, leaving 13 bases between the germline ends. Germline CDR1 reads SGHKS; CDR2 reads YYEKEE (reference sequence). The CDR3 sequence is 15 residues long. The CDR3 nucleotides are TGTGCCAGCAGCTTACTTGGCGGCGGAAATCAGCCCCAGCATTTT. It specifies CASSLLGGGNQPQHF.

This chain links TRBV5-6 with TRBJ2-7, with 7 bases fitting TRBD1. CDR3 length: 14 amino acids. Per germline, CDR1 SGHDT and CDR2 YYEEEE. Trimming took 4 bases from V and 3 from J; bases not matched to a gene: 7. CDR3 nucleotide sequence: TGTGCCAGCAGCGTCGACAGGGATGACTACGAGCAGTACTTC. Its translation is CASSVDRDDYEQYF.

This clone was detected only once. The chain joins TRBV7-9 to TRBJ2-7, with TRBD2 matching 8 bases. The CDR3 sequence is 16 residues long. The V and J ends lost 5 bases and 6 bases, in that order; junction bases with no gene match: 15. Germline CDR1 SEHNR, CDR2 FQNEAQ (reference sequence). CDR3 nucleotides: TGTGCCAGCAGCCCCAAACAAACGGGGGGGCCCCGCGAGCAGTACTTC. It specifies CASSPKQTGGPREQYF.

This clone has only a few counts. The rearrangement uses TRBV6-5 and TRBJ2-5; TRBD1 matches at 7 bases. The end of the DNA is better explained by TRBJ2-7, so the J call may be wrong. Germline V lookup: CDR1 MNHEY, CDR2 SVGAGI. The CDR3 totals 14 residues. In DNA form, the CDR3 reads TGTGCCAGCAGTCACCGGGACAGAAGGGACGAGCAGTACTTC. Translation: CASSHRDRRDEQYF.

CDR3 loop: CASSPGQALGEQYF. The CDR3 DNA sequence: TGTGCCAGCAGTCCGGGACAGGCTCTCGGGGAGCAGTACTTC. The chain is built from TRBV2 and TRBJ2-7; 8 bases match TRBD1. V lost 5 bases, J lost 7 bases, and 10 bases stayed unmatched. The CDR3 sequence is 14 residues long. Germline V gene sequence: CDR1 SNHLY, CDR2 FYNNEI.

The gene calls are TRBV4-3 and TRBJ1-2; a possible D gene is TRBD1 (5 bases). The V end lost 0 bases, the J end lost 4 bases, and 9 bases lay between the germline ends. The CDR3 length is 14 residues. In germline, CDR1 is LGHNA, CDR2 YSLEER. The CDR3 protein is CASSQDTGSYGYTF. For the CDR3, the DNA is TGCGCCAGCAGCCAAGATACAGGTAGCTATGGCTACACCTTC.

The V gene is TRBV6-6, the J gene TRBJ1-6; tentative D call: TRBD1 (5 bases). In germline, CDR1 is MNHNY, CDR2 SVGAGI (reference sequence). There are 14 residues in the CDR3. V was clipped by 2 bases and J by 7 bases, with 9 bases between them. The DNA for the CDR3 is TGTGCCAGCAGTTACGGGGGAGGAAATTCACCCCTCCACTTT. This gives the protein CASSYGGGNSPLHF.

The genes are TRBV2 and TRBJ1-4; 8 positions agree with TRBD1. CDR3 length: 14 residues. From germline, CDR1 is SNHLY and CDR2 FYNNEI. Trimming removed 6 bases from V and 8 bases from J; junction bases left unmatched: 8. The CDR3 sequence: CASRDQGAGEKLFF. Written as DNA, the CDR3 is TGTGCCAGCAGGGACCAGGGGGCCGGGGAAAAACTGTTTTTT.

This chain links TRBV4-1 with TRBJ1-3; D is ambiguous. CDR3 length: 15 amino acids. Trimming cost V 0 bases and J 2 bases, with 8 bases left between them. Germline CDR1 reads MGHRA; CDR2 reads YSYEKL. The CDR3, as DNA: TGCGCCAGCAGCCAAGATGAGCGAACTGGAAACACCATATATTTT. It specifies CASSQDERTGNTIYF.

This clone has only one observation. The chain carries TRBV4-1 and TRBJ1-5; D is unresolved. Germline V gene lookup returns CDR1 MGHRA and CDR2 YSYEKL. CDR3 size: 13 residues. The V end was cut by 1 base, the J end by 7 bases, with 8 bases between. The CDR3 protein is CASSQAGRQPQHF. The CDR3 DNA is TGCGCCAGCAGCCAAGCGGGTCGGCAGCCCCAGCATTTT.

J is TRBJ2-7 and V is TRBV7-2, with TRBD1 matching 8 bases. In germline, CDR1 is SGHTA, CDR2 FQGNSA. This CDR3 contains 13 residues. Losses at the gene ends were 6 bases for V and 3 bases for J; bases not matched to a gene: 4. The CDR3 sequence is CASSSDRGYEQYF. CDR3 nucleotide sequence: TGTGCCAGCAGTTCCGACAGGGGCTACGAGCAGTACTTC.

V gene TRBV6-1 combines with J gene TRBJ1-4; tentatively, D is TRBD1 (6 bases). The CDR3 sequence is 15 residues long. CDR1 is MNHNS and CDR2 is SASEGT in the germline V gene. V lost 4 bases and J lost 6, with 15 bases in between. The CDR3 reads CASSGRTEIYEKLFF. In DNA form, the CDR3 reads TGTGCCAGCAGTGGGAGGACAGAAATTTATGAAAAACTGTTTTTT.

This clone has only one observation. The J gene is TRBJ2-1, the V gene TRBV11-3; 7 bases are a match to TRBD2. This CDR3 has 13 residues. After removal of 6 bases from V and 5 bases from J, the junction contained 4 bases not matched to a gene. Germline V gives CDR1 SGHNT, CDR2 YENEEA. CDR3 sequence: CASSFGRNNEQFF. The CDR3 region has the DNA TGTGCCAGCAGTTTCGGGAGGAACAATGAGCAGTTCTTC.

The J gene is TRBJ2-2, the V gene TRBV6-4; tentatively, D is TRBD2 (5 bases). Germline assignment: CDR1 MRHNA and CDR2 SNTAGT. The CDR3 is 14 amino acids. V lost 5 bases to trimming and J lost 5 bases, with 12 bases between them. The CDR3 coding sequence is TGTGCCAGCAGTTCCGGGATCTCAACCGGGGAGCTGTTTTTT. It specifies CASSSGISTGELFF.

J is TRBJ1-6 and V is TRBV6-6, with TRBD1 matching 7 bases. There are 16 residues in the CDR3. V lost 8 bases and J lost 5; bases outside the gene matches: 12. The germline gives CDR1 MNHNY, CDR2 SVGAGI (reference sequence). CDR3 protein: CASGERGGSDNSPLHF. The CDR3 nucleotides are TGTGCCAGCGGGGAAAGAGGGGGCTCGGATAATTCACCCCTCCACTTT.

The chain has TRBV6-5 and TRBJ2-5, with 12 positions matching TRBD1. Germline lookup yields CDR1 MNHEY and CDR2 SVGAGI. With V trimmed by 7 bases and J by 7 bases, 10 bases remained unmatched. The CDR3 has 15 residues. The CDR3 nucleotides are TGTGCCAGCAACCCCCGGGACAGGGGGCTTGGGACCCAGTACTTC. Amino acid sequence: CASNPRDRGLGTQYF.